One sample yielded the 16 T cell receptor beta chains listed below, sequenced in a study of T-cell reconstitution after alpha-beta-depleted transplantation in children. Their antigens remain unidentified. Overall study findings and caveats: T-cell counts and diversity were attributed mostly to newly produced T cells one year after transplant.

Using unique molecular identifiers, the investigators prepared the TCRbeta library. TCRdb re-called the PCR reads with MiXCR, one entry per CDR3 protein. The data contain around 270,000 distinct CDR3 sequences, around 7.1% of them singletons. Sample: peripheral blood, taken 360 days after TCRalphabeta/CD19-depleted stem cell transplant. The receptors were sampled from a female patient between 2 and 15 years old who had a stem cell transplant for Fanconi anemia, so the T cells may come from the graft donor.

Concerning this clonotype: A read error may explain this, as a much larger clone is one base away. The chain has TRBV5-6 and TRBJ2-7; TRBD1 matches 8 bases. This CDR3 is 15 amino acids long. The germline CDR1 and CDR2 sequences are SGHDT and YYEEEE. The CDR3 region has the DNA TGTGCCAGCAGCTTGTTCCAGGACAGGGTTTACGAGCTGTACTTC. Encoded protein: CASSLFQDRVYELYF.

The sample holds many counts of this clonotype. The chain couples TRBV10-3 to TRBJ1-2, with D unclear. Germline CDR1 and CDR2: ENHRY and SYGVKD. Trimming removed 6 bases at V and 1 base at J, with 6 bases between. The CDR3 spans 12 residues. This CDR3 is CAIRAINYGYTF. The CDR3 nucleotides are TGTGCCATCAGAGCAATTAACTATGGCTACACCTTC.

This clonotype was seen repeatedly, ten times or more. The chain links TRBV7-9 to TRBJ2-1; D is unclear. V lost 5 bases to trimming and J lost 0 bases, with 11 bases between them. In germline, CDR1 is SEHNR, CDR2 FQNEAQ (reference sequence). The CDR3 spans 15 residues. The CDR3 DNA sequence: TGTGCCAGCAGCCACGGGCCTAGCTCCTACAATGAGCAGTTCTTC. Its translation is CASSHGPSSYNEQFF.

This clonotype was seen repeatedly, ten times or more. The V and J genes are TRBV27 and TRBJ2-6; D not certain. Per the germline V gene, CDR1 is MNHEY and CDR2 is SMNVEV (reference sequence). This CDR3 comprises 15 residues. Trimming shortened V by 3 bases and J by 0 bases, and 6 bases separated the two germline ends. The CDR3 DNA follows: TGTGCCAGCAGTTTCGGGCACTCTGGGGCCAACGTCCTGACTTTC. It codes for CASSFGHSGANVLTF.

This clonotype was detected many times. V is TRBV6-2 or TRBV6-3 and J is TRBJ2-5; D gene unclear. From germline, CDR1 is MNHEY and CDR2 SVGEGT. This CDR3 comprises 14 residues. V was pared by 4 bases and J by 6 bases, with 15 bases between. The CDR3 nucleotides read TGTGCCAGCAGTTCTATTCTAATAGCCAAGACCCAGTACTTC. Translation: CASSSILIAKTQYF.

Only a few counts were recorded for this clonotype. The chain combines TRBV2 with TRBJ1-6; D gene uncertain. Trimming took 4 bases from V and 10 from J, leaving 11 bases between them. The CDR3 has 13 residues. Germline V lookup: CDR1 SNHLY, CDR2 FYNNEI. Here the CDR3 reads CASSGNMGSPLHF. As DNA, the CDR3 is TGTGCCAGCAGTGGTAACATGGGATCACCCCTCCACTTT.

This clonotype occurred many times. V usage is TRBV29-1 and J usage is TRBJ2-3; no definite D call. The V and J ends lost 4 bases and 2 bases respectively, with 16 bases between them. Germline V gene lookup returns CDR1 SQVTM and CDR2 ANQGSEA. This CDR3 has 15 residues. The CDR3: CSVVPVLLVTDTQYF. The CDR3 DNA is TGCAGCGTTGTACCCGTACTACTGGTCACAGATACGCAGTATTTT.

This clonotype showed up many times. The chain recombines TRBV6-5 with TRBJ2-7; no clear D. Germline V gene lookup returns CDR1 MNHEY and CDR2 SVGAGI. Trimming shortened V by 2 bases and J by 3 bases, and 17 bases separated the two germline ends. The CDR3 spans 16 residues. CDR3 amino acids: CASSYGITGPFYEQYF. Here the CDR3 DNA reads TGTGCCAGCAGTTACGGGATAACCGGGCCCTTCTACGAGCAGTACTTC.

This clonotype occurred a few times. The genes are TRBV5-1 and TRBJ2-1; TRBD2 agrees at 8 bases. Germline CDR1 is SGHRS and CDR2 is YFSETQ. The length of the CDR3 is 21 residues. After removal of 0 bases from V and 3 bases from J, the junction contained 20 bases not matched to a gene. The CDR3 sequence: CASSLGSLEFIPREGYNEQFF. Written as DNA, the CDR3 is TGCGCCAGCAGCTTGGGATCCCTAGAATTTATTCCCCGGGAGGGCTACAATGAGCAGTTCTTC.

The rearrangement links TRBV28 to TRBJ1-4; weak D call: TRBD1 (5 bases). This CDR3 has 13 residues. CDR1 and CDR2 from the germline V gene are MDHEN and SYDVKM. Trimming shortened V by 10 bases and J by 4 bases, and 13 bases separated the two germline ends. This CDR3 is CATLPGGNEKLFF. CDR3 sequence (DNA): TGTGCCACCCTACCGGGGGGTAATGAAAAACTGTTTTTT.

This clonotype was picked up many times. V is TRBV11-2 and J is TRBJ2-5; weak D call: TRBD1 (5 bases). This CDR3 region has 16 residues. With 1 base removed from V and 1 base from J, the gap between germline ends came to 13 bases. In germline, CDR1 is SGHAT, CDR2 FQNNGV. CDR3 region: CASSLVWGGIQETQYF. CDR3 nucleotides: TGTGCCAGCAGCTTAGTTTGGGGCGGTATCCAAGAGACCCAGTACTTC.

This sequence joins TRBV14 and TRBJ1-1; D is uncertain. CDR1 and CDR2 from the germline V gene are SGHDN and FVKESK. Trimming took off 1 base at V and 6 bases at J, with 6 bases between the two ends. The CDR3 runs 12 residues. The CDR3 DNA follows: TGTGCCAGCAGCCAAGTAGGACCTGAAGCTTTCTTT. It is translated as CASSQVGPEAFF.

The J gene is TRBJ2-5, the V gene TRBV10-1; D gene ambiguous. This CDR3 comprises 13 residues. CDR1 WNHNN and CDR2 SYGVQD come from the germline V gene (reference sequence). Trimming shortened V by 3 bases and J by 7 bases, and 12 bases separated the two germline ends. This CDR3 reads CASSDSVVGTQYF. For the CDR3, the DNA is TGCGCCAGCAGTGACAGCGTTGTCGGGACCCAGTACTTC.

This clonotype was observed a handful of times. The genes are TRBV12-5 and TRBJ1-1; tentative D call: TRBD1 (5 bases). Trimming stripped 5 bases from V and 4 bases from J, with 11 bases between. Per germline, CDR1 LGHNT and CDR2 FRNRAP. This CDR3 has 13 residues. The CDR3 sequence: CASGPEGSTEAFF. Here the CDR3 DNA reads TGTGCTAGTGGTCCGGAGGGGAGCACTGAAGCTTTCTTT.

This chain links TRBV18 with TRBJ1-2, with D tentatively TRBD1 (5 bases). Deletions cut 4 bases from V and 4 bases from J, with 16 bases between. Germline V gene sequence: CDR1 KGHSH, CDR2 LQKENI. This CDR3 is 15 amino acids long. The CDR3 DNA reads TGTGCCAGCTCACGCATGAACCGGGGCTTCTATGGCTACACCTTC. It codes for CASSRMNRGFYGYTF.

This clonotype was seen more than once but under ten times. J is TRBJ1-1 and V is TRBV6-5; D call uncertain. The CDR3 has 16 residues. The V and J ends lost 6 bases and 0 bases respectively, with 17 bases between them. Germline values: CDR1 MNHEY, CDR2 SVGAGI. For the CDR3, the DNA is TGTGCCAGCAGCCGCGACGCAACTAGTATGAACACTGAAGCTTTCTTT. Translation: CASSRDATSMNTEAFF.